The rows below give T cell receptor beta chains drawn from one sample of a study of CXCR3-negative and CXCR3-positive naive CD8 T cells. TCRdb re-called the 5' RACE reads and gives one entry per CDR3 protein, without DNA. This table lists over 50,000 distinct CDR3 sequences. Sequencing was carried out using naive CXCR3+ CD8+ T cells from blood. These receptor sequences come from a human donor in good health. Some clones in this sample may be carry-over from other donors' samples. The CDR3 runs from the conserved cysteine through the conserved F or W. Only some rows state a clone size, as once, few, many or a class for expanded clones.

TRBJ2-3 TRBV19 NA CASSSTGTGDADTQYF
TRBJ1-1 TRBV6-6 NA CASAQPGRRGGAEAFF
TRBJ2-1 TRBV6-2/TRBV6-3 NA CASSYDRVSSYNEQFF
TRBJ2-1 TRBV6-6 NA CASSLIAGRDYNEQFF
TRBJ2-7 TRBV28 NA CASCTGVHEQYF
TRBJ1-6 TRBV6-5 NA CASRNTQSSYNSPLHF
TRBJ2-1 TRBV7-9 medium-sized CASNPAAGPLYNEQFF
TRBJ2-7 TRBV7-2 NA CASSLLSGSEQYF
TRBJ1-1 TRBV3-1 NA CASSHPLREEAFF
TRBJ2-7 TRBV5-1 NA CASSLGWGNYEQYF
TRBJ1-2 TRBV20-1 NA CSAQGANYGYTF
TRBJ2-7 TRBV29-1 NA CSVVGGAAYEQYF
TRBJ2-1 TRBV11-2 NA CASSLGPPGQGNFHEQFF
TRBJ2-1 TRBV29-1 NA CSPLFFNEQFF
TRBJ2-3 TRBV4-2 NA CASSQAGGTATDTQYF
TRBJ2-4 TRBV21-1 NA CASSKRRRAKNIQYF
TRBJ2-7 TRBV18 medium-sized CASSPPAGDEQYF
TRBJ1-5 TRBV4-3 NA CASSQVWGSDQPQHF
TRBJ2-7 TRBV9 NA CASSIGPYEQYF
TRBJ2-7 TRBV7-9 NA CASSFRASYEQYF
TRBJ2-1 TRBV6-2/TRBV6-3 NA CASSFLAAHNEQFF
TRBJ2-7 TRBV7-9 NA CASSLASVTNEQYF
TRBJ2-7 TRBV7-9 NA CASSPREEQYF
TRBJ1-1 TRBV10-2 NA CASGGGNTEAFF
TRBJ2-2 TRBV24-1 NA CATKGRGHRRNTGELFF
TRBJ2-1 TRBV7-9 NA CAGGTSGYNEQFF
TRBJ2-2 TRBV4-3 NA CASSQDNGGNTGELFF
TRBJ1-1 TRBV7-6 NA CASSTGKGAPEAFF